This entry lists 5 T cell receptor beta chains sequenced from one sample in a study of CD8+ T cells in alopecia areata. Treatment defined: oral pan-JAK inhibitor, 5-10 mg twice daily. Following extraction, RNA underwent reverse transcription to cDNA, which served as the sequencing template. Only in-frame clones appear in the TCRdb table, and some are missing; sequencing was by immunoSEQ multiplex PCR. Of over 150,000 clones in the sample, approximately 55% were seen once. Specimen: CD8+ T cells sorted from blood, collected at week 24, from a patient treated with tofacitinib. These receptors were obtained from a human donor with alopecia areata.

The chain uses TRBV23-1 and TRBJ2-7; D unresolved. TRBV23-1 is noted as an ORF with a role that remains uncertain. The CDR3 totals 11 residues. The ends were cut back, 6 bases at V and 5 bases at J, with 8 bases in the middle. The chain's CDR3 is CASRPQDEQYF. The CDR3 bases are TGCGCCAGCAGGCCCCAGGACGAGCAGTACTTC.

This clone came up a few times. CDR3 region: CASGLVLGYTSTDTQYF. CDR3 sequence (DNA): TGTGCTAGTGGTTTGGTACTAGGCTATACTAGCACAGATACGCAGTATTTT. The chain carries TRBV12-5 and TRBJ2-3; TRBD2 might be the D (5 bases). Trimming removed 0 bases from V and 0 bases from J, with 13 bases in between. The CDR3 has 17 amino acids. The germline V gene encodes CDR1 LGHNT and CDR2 FRNRAP.

This clone was seen a handful of times. This rearrangement joins TRBV2 to TRBJ2-1; perhaps D is TRBD1 or TRBD2 (7 bases each). CDR3 size: 15 residues. Germline V gene lookup returns CDR1 SNHLY and CDR2 FYNNEI. Trimming shortened V by 7 bases and J by 6 bases, and 19 bases separated the two germline ends. The CDR3 loop reads CASTGEGAKGNEQFF. In DNA, the CDR3 is TGTGCCAGCACCGGGGAGGGGGCCAAAGGCAATGAGCAGTTCTTC.

The V and J genes are TRBV7-3 and TRBJ1-5, with D tentatively TRBD1 (6 bases). The germline V and J ends were trimmed by 5 bases and 6 bases, with 11 bases remaining between them. CDR1 is SGHTA, CDR2 FQGTGA, per germline. This CDR3 spans 13 amino acids. As DNA, the CDR3 is TGTGCCAGCAGCCAGGGGTTGGGTCAGCCCCAGCATTTT. Protein: CASSQGLGQPQHF.

This chain connects TRBV7-2 to TRBJ1-2; 8 bases agree with TRBD1. Losses at the gene ends were 5 bases for V and 6 bases for J; bases not matched to a gene: 11. There are 15 residues in the CDR3. The germline V gene has CDR1 SGHTA and CDR2 FQGNSA. Here the CDR3 reads CASSAGQGLLDGYTF. The CDR3 DNA follows: TGTGCCAGCAGCGCAGGACAGGGCCTGCTAGATGGCTACACCTTC.